These 19 T cell receptor beta chains originate from one sample sequenced in a study of blood T cell repertoires in COVID-19. Sequencing used immunoSEQ multiplex PCR; TCRdb keeps in-frame clones, though not all of them. The sample consists of some 180,000 clones, roughly 79% of them appearing once. The sequencing input was peripheral blood. These receptors were obtained from a woman aged 40 to 55 with COVID-19, enrolled during active disease.

This clone was detected a few times. The chain employs TRBV7-3 and TRBJ1-1; the match to TRBD1 covers 8 bases. Trimming at V came to 3 bases and at J to 4 bases, leaving 1 base not matched to a gene. The CDR3 spans 13 residues. From germline, CDR1 is SGHTA and CDR2 FQGTGA. In nucleotides, the CDR3 is TGTGCCAGCAGCTTTACAGGGGGCACTGAAGCTTTCTTT. Encoded protein: CASSFTGGTEAFF.

As regards this clone: Other DNA sequences from this sample encode an identical CDR3 as well. V gene TRBV15 combines with J gene TRBJ2-7; tentatively, D is TRBD1 (5 bases). CDR3 size: 15 residues. CDR1 and CDR2 (germline): LNHNV, YYDKDF (reference sequence). The V end lost 0 bases, the J end lost 1 base, and 10 bases lay between the germline ends. The CDR3 is CATSRERTGSYEQYF. The CDR3 region has the DNA TGTGCCACCAGCAGAGAACGAACAGGATCCTACGAGCAGTACTTC.

The chain recombines TRBV27 with TRBJ1-2, with 7 nucleotides matching TRBD1. The length of the CDR3 is 13 residues. Germline CDR1 reads MNHEY; CDR2 reads SMNVEV (reference sequence). V was pared by 5 bases and J by 6 bases, with 6 bases of the junction left unmatched. The CDR3: CASSEITGDGYTF. In DNA, the CDR3 is TGTGCCAGCAGTGAGATAACAGGGGATGGCTACACCTTC.

This clone was seen only once. The chain uses TRBV6-5 and TRBJ1-4; a weak D match, TRBD1 (5 bases). V was shortened by 6 bases and J by 4 bases, with 12 bases between the two germline ends. There are 14 residues in the CDR3. The germline V gene has CDR1 MNHEY and CDR2 SVGAGI. The CDR3, as DNA: TGTGCCAGCAGGTTGGGGGGGATTAATGAAAAACTGTTTTTT. Translating gives CASRLGGINEKLFF.

The V gene is TRBV6-5, the J gene TRBJ2-1; 8 bases are a match to TRBD2. Unmatched junction bases numbered 4, after V lost 6 bases and J lost 0 bases. CDR1 and CDR2 (germline): MNHEY, SVGAGI. The CDR3 contains 15 residues. DNA for the CDR3: TGTGCCAGCAGAGGCGGGAGGAGCTCCTACAATGAGCAGTTCTTC. This translates into CASRGGRSSYNEQFF.

The chain carries TRBV10-3 and TRBJ1-1; 7 bases are shared with TRBD1. From germline, CDR1 is ENHRY and CDR2 SYGVKD. The junction had 5 bases not matched to a gene; V was cut back by 2 bases and J by 8 bases. CDR3 length: 13 amino acids. CDR3 amino acids: CAISEGTGAEAFF. CDR3 DNA sequence: TGTGCCATCAGTGAGGGAACAGGGGCGGAAGCTTTCTTT.

V usage is TRBV6-1 and J usage is TRBJ1-3; a possible D gene is TRBD1 (6 bases). Germline V lookup: CDR1 MNHNS, CDR2 SASEGT. The CDR3 contains 16 residues. V was clipped by 2 bases and J by 4 bases, with 15 bases between them. Here the CDR3 DNA reads TGTGCCAGCAGTGAAATGTCCGGGACACTCGGAAACACCATATATTTT. It encodes CASSEMSGTLGNTIYF.

This rearrangement joins TRBV5-1 to TRBJ2-5; a possible D gene is TRBD2 (6 bases). Germline assignment: CDR1 SGHRS and CDR2 YFSETQ. V shed 4 bases and J shed 5 bases, with 18 bases lying between them. This CDR3 has 15 amino acids. CDR3 sequence reads: CASSASSRRGETQYF. The CDR3 bases are TGCGCCAGCAGCGCAAGCAGCCGGAGGGGTGAGACCCAGTACTTC.

V gene TRBV9 combines with J gene TRBJ1-1; 12 bases align to TRBD1. Germline CDR1 reads SGDLS; CDR2 reads YYNGEE. The CDR3 loop spans 15 amino acids. J gave up 5 bases and V 3 bases, and 5 bases lay outside the gene matches. CDR3 loop: CASSAGQGAYTEAFF. CDR3 in DNA: TGTGCCAGCAGCGCGGGACAGGGGGCATATACTGAAGCTTTCTTT. Filled out from reference TRBV9 and TRBJ1-1, the complete variable domain reads DSGVTQTPKHLITATGQRVTLRCSPRSGDLSVYWYQQSLDQGLQFLIQYYNGEERAKGNILERFSAQQFPDLHSELNLSSLELGDSALYFCASSAGQGAYTEAFFGQGTRLTVV.

CDR3 sequence: CASSQDPGYQETQYF. The CDR3 DNA reads TGTGCCAGCAGCCAAGATCCGGGGTACCAAGAGACCCAGTACTTC. The chain carries TRBV3-1 (or the pseudogene TRBV3-2) and TRBJ2-5, with D tentatively TRBD2 (5 bases). V was clipped by 0 bases and J by 0 bases, with 8 bases between them. The CDR3 contains 15 residues. The germline gives CDR1 LGHDT, CDR2 YNNKEL (reference sequence).

The chain carries TRBV7-9 and TRBJ1-5, with 9 bases lining up with TRBD1. The CDR3 totals 16 residues. Per germline, CDR1 SEHNR and CDR2 FQNEAQ (reference sequence). V dropped 5 bases and J dropped 2; count of bases not matched to a gene: 7. CDR3 coding DNA: TGTGCCAGCAGCGGGGAGACAGGGGGGCGCAATCAGCCCCAGCATTTT. Translation gives CASSGETGGRNQPQHF.

The gene calls are TRBV14 and TRBJ1-4; D not certain. Trimming cost V 0 bases and J 8 bases, with 13 bases left between them. The CDR3 covers 15 residues. Germline CDR1 reads SGHDN; CDR2 reads FVKESK. Here the CDR3 reads CASSQDIGGKEKLFF. The DNA of the CDR3 is TGTGCCAGCAGCCAAGATATTGGAGGCAAGGAAAAACTGTTTTTT.

The gene calls are TRBV18 and TRBJ1-5, with unresolved D. The CDR3 consists of 15 residues. V shed 3 bases and J shed 4 bases, with 13 bases lying between them. Per the germline V gene, CDR1 is KGHSH and CDR2 is LQKENI. The CDR3 DNA sequence: TGTGCCAGCTCACCTAAACAAACCATAAATCAGCCCCAGCATTTT. This gives the protein CASSPKQTINQPQHF.

This CDR3 reads CASSAGASGNYEQYF. The CDR3, as DNA: TGTGCCAGCAGCGCGGGGGCTAGCGGGAACTACGAGCAGTACTTC. This chain uses TRBV9 with TRBJ2-7; 9 positions agree with TRBD2. The CDR3 length is 15 residues. V was pared by 3 bases and J by 3 bases, with 7 bases of the junction left unmatched. Germline CDR1 is SGDLS and CDR2 is YYNGEE.

This rearrangement joins TRBV12-3 or TRBV12-4 to TRBJ1-1; no firm D call. The V end was cut by 6 bases, the J end by 5 bases, with 10 bases between. The CDR3 sequence is 12 residues long. In DNA, the CDR3 is TGTGCCAGCAGGGTGAGTGTAACTGAAGCTTTCTTT. Protein sequence: CASRVSVTEAFF.

The V gene is TRBV6-6, the J gene TRBJ2-3, with TRBD2 identical over 7 bases. The trim removed 6 bases at V and 2 bases at J, leaving 5 bases unmatched. Germline CDR1 reads MNHNY; CDR2 reads SVGAGI (reference sequence). The CDR3 has 14 residues. In DNA, the CDR3 is TGTGCCAGCAGAAAAGCGGGACCCACAGATACGCAGTATTTT. Protein sequence: CASRKAGPTDTQYF.

The chain has TRBV7-9 and TRBJ1-2; a weak D match, TRBD1 (5 bases). Germline V gene sequence: CDR1 SEHNR, CDR2 FQNEAQ (reference sequence). Deletions cut 0 bases from V and 6 bases from J, with 14 bases between. The CDR3 has 15 residues. The CDR3 sequence: CASSLAGRVTHGYTF. CDR3 nucleotide sequence: TGTGCCAGCAGCTTAGCGGGCAGGGTGACCCATGGCTACACCTTC. Using reference TRBV7-9 and TRBJ1-2 for the parts outside the CDR3, the full variable domain is DTGVSQNPRHKITKRGQNVTFRCDPISEHNRLYWYRQTLGQGPEFLTYFQNEAQLEKSRLLSDRFSAERPKGSFSTLEIQRTEQGDSAMYLCASSLAGRVTHGYTFGSGTRLTVV.

The rearrangement uses TRBV19 and TRBJ2-3, with TRBD2 matching 12 bases. The germline gives CDR1 LNHDA, CDR2 SQIVND (reference sequence). With 4 bases clipped from V and 6 bases from J, the junction kept 2 bases outside the gene matches. This CDR3 spans 14 amino acids. The chain's CDR3 is CASSTGLAGDTQYF. The CDR3 DNA follows: TGTGCCAGTAGTACAGGACTAGCGGGGGATACGCAGTATTTT.

The CDR3 is CASDTGEAGEQFF. The CDR3 coding sequence is TGTGCCAGCGACACGGGGGAAGCGGGGGAGCAGTTCTTC. The rearrangement links TRBV12-3 or TRBV12-4 to TRBJ2-1, with 7 bases matching TRBD2. There are 13 residues in the CDR3. V was clipped by 8 bases and J by 10 bases; unmatched bases: 11.